These T cell receptor beta chains were read from a single sample in a study of T cells in Graves' hyperthyroidism and ophthalmopathy. One entry per CDR3 protein, called by TCRdb with MiXCR from the multiplex PCR reads. The table lists more than 500,000 distinct CDR3 sequences, 12% to 15% of them singletons, with around 13% in the top ten. The specimen sequenced was blood. The source is a woman aged 40 to 55 with Graves' hyperthyroidism. Each CDR3 is given with its conserved first and last residue. D genes are given only for firm matches. Clone size is not always given. Where it is, it says once, few, many or a class for expanded clones.

J gene: TRBJ1-1; clone size: .; V gene: TRBV29-1; D gene: .; CDR3 DNA: TGCAGCGGTCATCAACCGGGCACTGAAGCTTTCTTT; CDR3 protein: CSGHQPGTEAFF
J gene: TRBJ1-3; clone size: many; V gene: TRBV2; D gene: .; CDR3 DNA: TGTGCCAGCAGTGAATCTGGGGTGGAAGGAAACACCATATATTTT; CDR3 protein: CASSESGVEGNTIYF
J gene: TRBJ2-7; clone size: few; V gene: TRBV7-9; D gene: .; CDR3 DNA: TGTGCCAGCAGCCCACCCCCCTATTCCGAGCAGTACTTC; CDR3 protein: CASSPPPYSEQYF
J gene: TRBJ2-5; clone size: many; V gene: TRBV6-1; D gene: TRBD2; CDR3 DNA: TGTGCCAGCAGTCTGGCGGGAGTGGTAGAGACCCAGTACTTC; CDR3 protein: CASSLAGVVETQYF
J gene: TRBJ2-6; clone size: few; V gene: TRBV27; D gene: TRBD1; CDR3 DNA: TGTGCCAGCAGCCTTTGGGGGGACAGGGCAGGGTCTGGGGCCAACGTCCTGACTTTC; CDR3 protein: CASSLWGDRAGSGANVLTF
J gene: TRBJ2-7; clone size: .; V gene: TRBV30; D gene: .; CDR3 DNA: TGTGCCTGGAGTGTAAGGGCCGGCTTCTACGAGCAGTACTTC; CDR3 protein: CAWSVRAGFYEQYF
J gene: TRBJ2-2; clone size: .; V gene: TRBV5-4; D gene: TRBD2; CDR3 DNA: TGTGCCAGCAGCCATGGAGGGAGGGACACCGGGGAGCTGTTTTTT; CDR3 protein: CASSHGGRDTGELFF
J gene: TRBJ1-2; clone size: .; V gene: TRBV4-2; D gene: .; CDR3 DNA: TGTGCCAGCAGCCCCACCGACATTTCCGGGGGCTACACCTTC; CDR3 protein: CASSPTDISGGYTF
J gene: TRBJ1-1; clone size: few; V gene: TRBV5-6; D gene: .; CDR3 DNA: TGTGCCAGCCACATCGCGGGGGAAATGAACACTGAAGCTTTCTTT; CDR3 protein: CASHIAGEMNTEAFF
J gene: TRBJ1-5; clone size: many; V gene: TRBV28; D gene: .; CDR3 DNA: TGTGCCAGCAGTTTAGGGCATATTAATCAGCCCCAGCATTTT; CDR3 protein: CASSLGHINQPQHF
J gene: TRBJ1-5; clone size: few; V gene: TRBV6-6; D gene: TRBD1; CDR3 DNA: TGTGCCAGCAGTTACGGGACAGGTAGGAGCAATCAGCCCCAGCATTTT; CDR3 protein: CASSYGTGRSNQPQHF
J gene: TRBJ1-1; clone size: many; V gene: TRBV6-1; D gene: .; CDR3 DNA: TGTGCCAGCAGATCGGACAGCACGTACACTGAAGCTTTCTTT; CDR3 protein: CASRSDSTYTEAFF
J gene: TRBJ2-3; clone size: few; V gene: TRBV20-1; D gene: TRBD2; CDR3 DNA: TGCAGTGCTAGAGTGGGGGGGTCTAGCACAGATACGCAGTATTTT; CDR3 protein: CSARVGGSSTDTQYF